Listed below are T cell receptor beta chains from one sample, sequenced in a study of early T cells in non-severe SARS-CoV-2 infection. One entry per CDR3 protein, called by TCRdb with MiXCR from the 5' RACE reads. The repertoire consists of 60,000 or so distinct CDR3 sequences, with 10% to 15% occurring once and the leading ten covering 2.5% to 3.5%. Sequences were obtained from whole blood. These receptors were collected from an adult who was a healthcare worker with PCR-confirmed SARS-CoV-2 infection or an uninfected control (not recorded which). Each CDR3 is given with its conserved first and last residue. A D gene is named only where the DNA matches it firmly. The size field is filled for only some rows; it gives once, few, many or a size class.

cdr3_nt cdr3_aa v_call d_call j_call clone_size
TGTGCCTGGAATGGGGTGACCGCGAACACCGGGGAGCTGTTTTTT CAWNGVTANTGELFF TRBV30 NA TRBJ2-2 NA
TGTGCCAGCAGTTGGGTGGTTGAGCAGTTCTTC CASSWVVEQFF TRBV25-1 NA TRBJ2-1 NA
TGTGCCAGCAGCCGCGGACCTAAACAACAAGAGACCCAGTACTTC CASSRGPKQQETQYF TRBV11-2 NA TRBJ2-5 many
TGCAGTGCTAGATTGGGCCGGGCCTATGGCTACACCTTC CSARLGRAYGYTF TRBV20-1 NA TRBJ1-2 large
TGCAGTGCTGTAACGGGACAGGGAGGGACTGAGCAGTTCTTC CSAVTGQGGTEQFF TRBV20-1 TRBD1 TRBJ2-1 many
TGTGCCAGCAGCGTAGACGGGAAGAGCTCCTACGAGCAGTACTTC CASSVDGKSSYEQYF TRBV9 NA TRBJ2-7 NA
TGTGCCACCGCTGTAAACTACAGGGGCTCCTACAATGAGCAGTTCTTC CATAVNYRGSYNEQFF TRBV19 TRBD1 TRBJ2-1 many
TGTGCCAGCAGCCCCCTGGCCGGATACGCTAAAGCTTTCTTT CASSPLAGYAKAFF TRBV11-3 NA TRBJ1-1 many
TGTGCCATCAGTGACCGGCTATCCTACAATGAGCAGTTCTTC CAISDRLSYNEQFF TRBV10-3 NA TRBJ2-1 many
TGTGCCACCAGCCTTTGGGGGGACAGCGAGCAGTACTTC CATSLWGDSEQYF TRBV15 NA TRBJ2-7 NA
TGTGCCAGCAGCCCTTTCCTCGGGGAGACCCAGTACTTC CASSPFLGETQYF TRBV3-1 NA TRBJ2-5 many
TGTGCCAGCAGCCTGGGACAGGGGAACACCGGGGAGCTGTTTTTT CASSLGQGNTGELFF TRBV7-9 TRBD1 TRBJ2-2 many
TGTGCCAGCAGCAGCGGGTCCTACAATGAGCAGTTCTTC CASSSGSYNEQFF TRBV7-3 NA TRBJ2-1 many
TGTGCCAGCACCTCTTGGTTCCGGCCTCAAGGAGGTGAAGCTTTCTTT CASTSWFRPQGGEAFF TRBV6-5 NA TRBJ1-1 many
TGTGCCAGCAGTTCAGACAGGTCCCCATCCTGGGAGCAGTACTTC CASSSDRSPSWEQYF TRBV28 NA TRBJ2-7 NA
TGTGCCAGCAGCTTGGCCCCATCCGACACGGAGCAAGAGACCCAGTACTTC CASSLAPSDTEQETQYF TRBV5-5 NA TRBJ2-5 many
TGTGCCAGCAGTTTCGTCGCGTACAATGAGCAGTTCTTC CASSFVAYNEQFF TRBV27 NA TRBJ2-1 many
TGTGCCAGCAGCTTAGAAGGCAGGGTAGACTCACCCCTCCACTTT CASSLEGRVDSPLHF TRBV7-2 NA TRBJ1-6 NA
TGCAGTGCTAGTGTATCGACAGCCCGGGAGGGCTATGGCTACACCTTC CSASVSTAREGYGYTF TRBV20-1 NA TRBJ1-2 NA
TGCAGTGCTCTAGTTCCGGCACTCCGTTACAATGAGCAGTTCTTC CSALVPALRYNEQFF TRBV20-1 NA TRBJ2-1 NA
TGCAGTGCCCAGGGACTAGAGGTGGATGAGCAGTTCTTC CSAQGLEVDEQFF TRBV20-1 TRBD2 TRBJ2-1 NA
TGTGCCAGCAGTCACGGACAGGGGGCTTACGAGCAGTACTTC CASSHGQGAYEQYF TRBV12-3/TRBV12-4 TRBD1 TRBJ2-7 many
TGTGCCATCAGTGAGTCCTTACAGGGGGATCAGCCCCAGCATTTT CAISESLQGDQPQHF TRBV10-3 TRBD1 TRBJ1-5 many
TGTGCCAGCAGCTTAGCGCAAAGGGGACTAGCGGGAACCGGGGAGCTGTTTTTT CASSLAQRGLAGTGELFF TRBV7-6 TRBD2 TRBJ2-2 many
TGTGCCAGCAGTCCCCCGGGACAGACCTTTTACGAGCAGTACTTC CASSPPGQTFYEQYF TRBV6-5 TRBD1 TRBJ2-7 once
TGTGCCAGCAGCTTTGATGCGAATACGCAGTATTTT CASSFDANTQYF TRBV7-6 NA TRBJ2-3 once
TGTGCCAGCAGCTTAGTCCCGGTTGTAGAAGCTTTCTTT CASSLVPVVEAFF TRBV11-3 NA TRBJ1-1 NA
TGTGCCAGCAGCATCCAACAGGGGGACACTGAAGCTTTCTTT CASSIQQGDTEAFF TRBV11-1 TRBD1 TRBJ1-1 NA
TGCAGCGTGAGCAGGGGGTCCGATTCTGAAAAACTGTTTTTT CSVSRGSDSEKLFF TRBV29-1 TRBD1 TRBJ1-4 few
TGTGCCAGCAGCCTGGATCCTCCAGGGGGGGGAAACACCATATATTTT CASSLDPPGGGNTIYF TRBV7-2 TRBD1 TRBJ1-3 many
TGTGCCAGCAGCCTCAGCGGGAGGGCGGTAGAGACCCAGTACTTC CASSLSGRAVETQYF TRBV12-3/TRBV12-4 TRBD2 TRBJ2-5 few
TGTGCCAGCAGTGAGACTCGCGGGGGACGGGATTCACCCCTCCACTTT CASSETRGGRDSPLHF TRBV2 NA TRBJ1-6 NA
TGTGCCAGCAGCTTAGGAGGCGCCTCGGGCACTGAAGCTTTCTTT CASSLGGASGTEAFF TRBV11-3 NA TRBJ1-1 many
TGTGCCAGCAGTTTTGGAGCGGGGGGGCCGAGGACGCAGTATTTT CASSFGAGGPRTQYF TRBV28 TRBD2 TRBJ2-3 NA
TGTGCCAGCAGAAGGACAGGAGTCTCTGGAAACACCATATATTTT CASRRTGVSGNTIYF TRBV2 TRBD1 TRBJ1-3 NA
TGTGCCAGCAGCGTAGATGATAGCGGGGCTTCCTACAATGAGCAGTTCTTC CASSVDDSGASYNEQFF TRBV9 TRBD2 TRBJ2-1 few
TGCAGCGTCGAGCGACTTGGAGAGCAGTACTTC CSVERLGEQYF TRBV29-1 NA TRBJ2-7 many
TGTGCCAGCAGCTTAGGAGGCAGGCCAGATGACAGGCATTTT CASSLGGRPDDRHF TRBV11-2 NA TRBJ2-3 many
TGTGCCAGCACCCCTTGGGGTAGCGGGATCACAGATACGCAGTATTTT CASTPWGSGITDTQYF TRBV6-1 TRBD2 TRBJ2-3 few
TGTGCCAGCAGTTCCTCGGACAGGGACGGGACCGGGGAGCTGTTTTTT CASSSSDRDGTGELFF TRBV12-3/TRBV12-4 TRBD1 TRBJ2-2 many
TGCAGCGCATCCAGGGGGAGCGAGACCCAGTACTTC CSASRGSETQYF TRBV29-1 TRBD1 TRBJ2-5 NA
TGTGCCAGCAGCCAAGAAGGGACTAGCACGAGGTTT CASSQEGTSTRF TRBV3-1 TRBD2 TRBJ2-3 many
TGTGCCAGCAGTTACACAGGGGTCTATGGCTACACCTTC CASSYTGVYGYTF TRBV6-5 TRBD1 TRBJ1-2 many
TGTGCCAGCAGCCGAGACAGGGGGCACACCGGGGAGCTGTTTTTT CASSRDRGHTGELFF TRBV5-4 TRBD1 TRBJ2-2 NA
TGTGCCTGGAGCTACACAGGGGTAGTCTCTGGAAACACCATATATTTT CAWSYTGVVSGNTIYF TRBV30 TRBD1 TRBJ1-3 few
TGTGCCAGCAGTTTATGGGCGTCTGGGGGTCCCTCTAACTATGGCTACACCTTC CASSLWASGGPSNYGYTF TRBV28 NA TRBJ1-2 few
TGTGCCAGCAGCCAAGCCGCGGCGAACAATGAGCAGTTCTTC CASSQAAANNEQFF TRBV4-2 NA TRBJ2-1 few